This TCR beta chain was profiled in a study of shared clonotypes between healthy human individuals. Turning to the study itself: Researchers assigned three CD4 naive, three CD4 memory, two CD8 naive and one CD8 memory plate to each donor. Study results and caveats: Despite large depth, rarefaction showed incomplete sorted-subset sequencing.

The germline CDR1 and CDR2 sequences are GTSNPN and SVGIG (reference sequence). This CDR3 comprises 14 residues. V shed 1 base and J shed 3 bases, with 12 bases lying between them. Remarks on this clone: The antigen remains unidentified.

Adult donors, all healthy and HIV-negative, had no recent acute infections or vaccinations. It was around 220 ng DNA, 25,000 to 35,000 T cell genomes, that sorted-subset replicate PCRs used. TCRdb's copy holds only in-frame clones and misses some; the assay was immunoSEQ multiplex PCR. Of about 1 million clones in the sample, approximately 70% were seen once. The sequencing sample was made of memory CD4+ T cells sorted from blood. Subset given: CD45RA-negative fraction. The chain links TRBV30 to TRBJ1-2; D might be TRBD1 (5 bases). This TCR was sampled from a man aged 18 to 30 in good health. As DNA, the CDR3 is TGTGCCTGGAGTGCCCTTACGGGGGACTATGGCTACACCTTC. Translation: CAWSALTGDYGYTF.